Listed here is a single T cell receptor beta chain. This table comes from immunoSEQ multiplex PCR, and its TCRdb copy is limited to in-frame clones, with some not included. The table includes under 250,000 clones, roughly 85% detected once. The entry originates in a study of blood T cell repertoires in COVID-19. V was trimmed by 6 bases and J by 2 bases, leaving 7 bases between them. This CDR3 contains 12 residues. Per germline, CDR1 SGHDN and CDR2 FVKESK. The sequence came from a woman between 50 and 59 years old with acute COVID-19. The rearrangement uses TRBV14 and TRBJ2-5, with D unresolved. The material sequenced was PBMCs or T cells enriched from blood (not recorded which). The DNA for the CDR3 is TGTGCCAGCAGGGGCAGTCAAGAGACCCAGTACTTC. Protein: CASRGSQETQYF.